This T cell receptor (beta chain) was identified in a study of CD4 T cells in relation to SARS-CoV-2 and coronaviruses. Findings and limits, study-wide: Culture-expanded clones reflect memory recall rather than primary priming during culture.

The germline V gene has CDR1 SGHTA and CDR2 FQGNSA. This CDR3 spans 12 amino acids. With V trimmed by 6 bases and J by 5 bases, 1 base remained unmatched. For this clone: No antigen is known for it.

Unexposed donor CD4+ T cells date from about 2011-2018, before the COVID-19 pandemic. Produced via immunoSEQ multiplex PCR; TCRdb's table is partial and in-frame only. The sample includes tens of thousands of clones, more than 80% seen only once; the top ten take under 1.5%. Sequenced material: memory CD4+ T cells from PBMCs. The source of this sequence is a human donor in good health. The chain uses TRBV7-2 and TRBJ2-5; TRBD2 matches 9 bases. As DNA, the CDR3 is TGTGCCAGCAGTACTAGCGGGGAGACCCAGTACTTC. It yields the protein CASSTSGETQYF.